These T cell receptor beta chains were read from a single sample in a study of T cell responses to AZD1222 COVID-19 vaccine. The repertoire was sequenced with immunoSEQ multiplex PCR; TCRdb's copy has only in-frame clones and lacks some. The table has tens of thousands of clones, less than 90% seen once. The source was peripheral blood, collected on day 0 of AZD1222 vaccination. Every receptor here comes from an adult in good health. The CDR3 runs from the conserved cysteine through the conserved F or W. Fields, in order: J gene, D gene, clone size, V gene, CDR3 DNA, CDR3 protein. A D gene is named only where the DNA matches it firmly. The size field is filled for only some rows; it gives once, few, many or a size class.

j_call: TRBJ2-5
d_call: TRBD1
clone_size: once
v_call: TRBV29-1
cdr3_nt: TGCAGTTGTCTCCCCGGGACAGGCTTTGGGGAGACCCAGTACTTC
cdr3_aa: CSCLPGTGFGETQYF

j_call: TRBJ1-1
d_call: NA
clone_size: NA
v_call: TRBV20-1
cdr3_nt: TGCAGCGGACAGCAGGACACTGAAGCTTTCTTT
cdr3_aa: CSGQQDTEAFF

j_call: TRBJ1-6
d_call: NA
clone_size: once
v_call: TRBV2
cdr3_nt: TGTGCCAGCAGTGAAGCTACGCGGAATAATTCACCCCTCCACTTT
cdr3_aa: CASSEATRNNSPLHF

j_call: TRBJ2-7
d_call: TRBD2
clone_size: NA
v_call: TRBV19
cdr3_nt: TGTGCCAGTAGTAGGCTAGCGGGGGGCCTCTTCTCCTACGAGCAGTACTTC
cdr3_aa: CASSRLAGGLFSYEQYF

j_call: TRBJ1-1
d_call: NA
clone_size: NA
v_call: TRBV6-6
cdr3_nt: TGTGCCAGCAGTCCGCATTTCCCGGAGACTGAGAACACTGAAGCTTTCTTT
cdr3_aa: CASSPHFPETENTEAFF

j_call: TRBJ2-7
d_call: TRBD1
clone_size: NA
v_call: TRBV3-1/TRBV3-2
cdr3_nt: TGTGCCAGCAGCGATACCAGGGGGACGCGCTACGAGCAGTACTTC
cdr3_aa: CASSDTRGTRYEQYF

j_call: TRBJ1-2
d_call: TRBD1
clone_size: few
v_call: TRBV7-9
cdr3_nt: TGTGCCAGCAGCTGGACAGGGGGAAACAACTATGGCTACACCTTC
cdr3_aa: CASSWTGGNNYGYTF

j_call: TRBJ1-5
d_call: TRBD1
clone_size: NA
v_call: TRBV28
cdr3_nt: TGTGCCAGCAGTCATACAGGGGGTGTGGAGCCCCAGCATTTT
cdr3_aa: CASSHTGGVEPQHF

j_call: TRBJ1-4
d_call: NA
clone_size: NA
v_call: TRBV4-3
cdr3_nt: TGCGCCAGCAGCCAAGGAACCGGACAAAAGGAAAAACTGTTTTTT
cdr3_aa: CASSQGTGQKEKLFF

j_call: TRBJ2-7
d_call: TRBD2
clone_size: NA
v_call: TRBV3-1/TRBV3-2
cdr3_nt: TGTGCCAGCAGCCAAGAGCTAGCGGGAGTATCCTACGAGCAGTACTTC
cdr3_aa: CASSQELAGVSYEQYF

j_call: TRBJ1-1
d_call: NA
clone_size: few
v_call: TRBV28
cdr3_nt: TGTGCCAGCAGTCAAACCCTCACAGGGAACACTGAAGCTTTCTTT
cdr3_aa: CASSQTLTGNTEAFF

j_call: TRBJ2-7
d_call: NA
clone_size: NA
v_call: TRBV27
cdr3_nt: TGTGCCAGCAGTTTCACGGACAACTCCTACGAGCAGTACTTC
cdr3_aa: CASSFTDNSYEQYF

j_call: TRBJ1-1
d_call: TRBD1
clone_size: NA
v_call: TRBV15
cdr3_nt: TGTGCCACCGGACGGGACAGGGTCACTGAAGCTTTCTTT
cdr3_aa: CATGRDRVTEAFF

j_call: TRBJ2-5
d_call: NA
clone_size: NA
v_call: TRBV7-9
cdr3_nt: TGTGCCAGCAGCCCTAACACCGTCCAAGAGACCCAGTACTTC
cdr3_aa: CASSPNTVQETQYF

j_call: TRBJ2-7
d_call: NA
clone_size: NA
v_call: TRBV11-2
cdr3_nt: TGTGCCAGCAGCTTATTGGGCGGATCGAGCTCCTACGAGCAGTACTTC
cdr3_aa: CASSLLGGSSSYEQYF

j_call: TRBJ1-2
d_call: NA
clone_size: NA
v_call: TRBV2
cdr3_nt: TGTGCCAGCAGTGAAAACACCTGGAGAGACAGCCCAATTGGCTACACCTTC
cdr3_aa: CASSENTWRDSPIGYTF

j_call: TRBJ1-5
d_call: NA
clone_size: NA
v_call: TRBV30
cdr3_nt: TGTGCCTGGACCCCGGGTGGAAATCAGCCCCAGCATTTT
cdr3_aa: CAWTPGGNQPQHF

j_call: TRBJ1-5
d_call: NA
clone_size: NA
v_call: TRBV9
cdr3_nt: TGTGCCAGCAGCCCAGGGGATAGCAATCAGCCCCAGCATTTT
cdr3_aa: CASSPGDSNQPQHF

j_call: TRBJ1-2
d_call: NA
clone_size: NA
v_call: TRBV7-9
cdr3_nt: TGTGCCAGCAGCTTAGGAGGGGGGCCACGAAACTATGGCTACACCTTC
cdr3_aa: CASSLGGGPRNYGYTF

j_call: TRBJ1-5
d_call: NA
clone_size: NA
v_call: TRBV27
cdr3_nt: TGTGCCAGCAGTCCGTTCCGGGGTAGCAATCAGCCCCAGCATTTT
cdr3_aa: CASSPFRGSNQPQHF

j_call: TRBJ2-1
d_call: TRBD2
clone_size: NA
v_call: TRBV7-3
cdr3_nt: TGTGCCAGCAGCTTAACCCCGGGACTAGCGGCTAACAATGAGCAGTTCTTC
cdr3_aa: CASSLTPGLAANNEQFF

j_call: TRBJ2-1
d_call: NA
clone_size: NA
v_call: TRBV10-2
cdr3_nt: TGCGCCAGCAGTGAGTCGACTCGGGGCAATGAGCAGTTCTTC
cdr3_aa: CASSESTRGNEQFF

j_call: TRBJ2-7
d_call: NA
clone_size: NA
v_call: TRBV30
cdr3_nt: TGTGCCTGGAAGGTAGGCTACGAGCAGTACTTC
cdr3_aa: CAWKVGYEQYF

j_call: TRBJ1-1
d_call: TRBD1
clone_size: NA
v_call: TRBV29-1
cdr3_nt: TGCAGCGGAGATGAGATACAGGGGGCTTGGACTGAAGCTTTCTTT
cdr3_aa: CSGDEIQGAWTEAFF

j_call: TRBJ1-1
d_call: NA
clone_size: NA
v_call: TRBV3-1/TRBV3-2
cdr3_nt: TGTGCCAGCAGCCAAGTCCCGGACACTGAAGCTTTCTTT
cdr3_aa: CASSQVPDTEAFF

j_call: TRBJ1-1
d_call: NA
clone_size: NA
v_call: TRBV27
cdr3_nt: TGTGCCAGCAGGGAGGGGCTAGTTTGGGCTGAAGCTTTCTTT
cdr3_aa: CASREGLVWAEAFF

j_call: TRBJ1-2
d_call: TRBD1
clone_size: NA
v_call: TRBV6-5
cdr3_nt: TGTGCCAGCAGTTACTCCGGGACAGGGAACTATGGCTACACCTTC
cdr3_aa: CASSYSGTGNYGYTF

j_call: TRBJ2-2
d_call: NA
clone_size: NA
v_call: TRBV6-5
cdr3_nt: TGTGCCAGCAGTTACACTGAAGTTGGGGAGCTGTTTTTT
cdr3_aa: CASSYTEVGELFF

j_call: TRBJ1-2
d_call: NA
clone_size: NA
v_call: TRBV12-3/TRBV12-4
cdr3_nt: TGTGCCAGCACCGAGGGGGGCTATGGCTACACCTTC
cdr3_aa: CASTEGGYGYTF

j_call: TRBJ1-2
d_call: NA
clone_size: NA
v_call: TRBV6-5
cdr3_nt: TGTGCCAGCAGTTACAGCCACGACAGCGTATATGGCTACACCTTC
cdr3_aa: CASSYSHDSVYGYTF

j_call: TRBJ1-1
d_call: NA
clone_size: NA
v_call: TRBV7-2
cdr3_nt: TGTGCCAGCAGCTTAAATACATCCCCGGTGGGAGCTTTCTTT
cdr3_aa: CASSLNTSPVGAFF

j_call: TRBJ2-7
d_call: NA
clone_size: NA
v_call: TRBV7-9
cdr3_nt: TGTGCCAGCAGCTACAAGGATCACGAGCAGTACTTC
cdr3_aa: CASSYKDHEQYF

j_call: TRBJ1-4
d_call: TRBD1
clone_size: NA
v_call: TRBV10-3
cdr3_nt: TGTGCCATCAGGCCCGGGACAGGGGGTGCCGCGGAGGAAAAACTGTTTTTT
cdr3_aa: CAIRPGTGGAAEEKLFF

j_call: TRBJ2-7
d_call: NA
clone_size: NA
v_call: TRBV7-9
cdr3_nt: TGTGCCAGCAGCCCCGTTGTAGGGGCCTACGAGCAGTACTTC
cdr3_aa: CASSPVVGAYEQYF

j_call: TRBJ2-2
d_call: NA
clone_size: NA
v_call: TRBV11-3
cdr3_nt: TGTGCCAGCAGCCCAGGCCGGGGGGCTGGCGGGGAGCTGTTTTTT
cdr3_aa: CASSPGRGAGGELFF

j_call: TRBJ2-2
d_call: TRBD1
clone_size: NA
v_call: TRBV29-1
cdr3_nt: TGCAGCGCCGAAACAGGGGAAAGTGGCACCGGGGAGCTGTTTTTT
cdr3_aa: CSAETGESGTGELFF

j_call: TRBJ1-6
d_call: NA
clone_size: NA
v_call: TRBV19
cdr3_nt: TGTGCCAGTAGTATTGGGGGTTCTTATAATTCACCCCTCCACTTT
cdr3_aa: CASSIGGSYNSPLHF

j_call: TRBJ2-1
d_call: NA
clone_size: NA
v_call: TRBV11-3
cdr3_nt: TGTGCCAGCAGCTCCGGGCGTGGTGAGCAGTTCTTC
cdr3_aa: CASSSGRGEQFF

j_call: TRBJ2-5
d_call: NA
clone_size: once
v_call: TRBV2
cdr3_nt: TGTGCCAGCGAGCCGGGAAACGAAGAGACCCAGTACTTC
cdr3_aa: CASEPGNEETQYF

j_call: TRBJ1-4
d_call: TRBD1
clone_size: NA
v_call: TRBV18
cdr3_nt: TGTGCCAGCTCAATAAGGCCCCGGACAGGATCGGCGAATGAAAAACTGTTTTTT
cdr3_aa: CASSIRPRTGSANEKLFF

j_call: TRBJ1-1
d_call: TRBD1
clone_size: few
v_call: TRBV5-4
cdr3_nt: TGTGCCAGCAGCTTGCAGGGGGCTCTGGGGACTGAAGCTTTCTTT
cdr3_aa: CASSLQGALGTEAFF

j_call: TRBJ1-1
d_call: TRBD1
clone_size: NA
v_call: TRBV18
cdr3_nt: TGTGCCAGCTCACCGAGGACAGGGGGCACTGAAGCTTTCTTT
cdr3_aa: CASSPRTGGTEAFF

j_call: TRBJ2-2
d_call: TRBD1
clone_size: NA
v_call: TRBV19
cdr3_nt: TGTGCCAGTAGGAATACAGGGGCCCCAGGGGAGCTGTTTTTT
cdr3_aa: CASRNTGAPGELFF

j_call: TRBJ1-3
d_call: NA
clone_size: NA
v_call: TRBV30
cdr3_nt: TGTGCCTGGAGTGTAAGGATTATATTCGGGGTTTACGGAAACACCATATATTTT
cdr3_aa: CAWSVRIIFGVYGNTIYF

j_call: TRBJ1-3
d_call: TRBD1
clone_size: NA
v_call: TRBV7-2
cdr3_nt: TGTGCCAGCAGCTTAGATGCGACAGGGTCTGGAAACACCATATATTTT
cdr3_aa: CASSLDATGSGNTIYF

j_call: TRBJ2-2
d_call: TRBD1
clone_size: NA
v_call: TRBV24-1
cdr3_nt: TGTGCCACCAGTGATCCCCGGGACAGAATTACCACCGGGGAGCTGTTTTTT
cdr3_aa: CATSDPRDRITTGELFF